Below are 5 T cell receptor beta chains sequenced from a single sample in a study of CD8+ T cells in alopecia areata. Following RNA extraction, reverse transcription yielded cDNA that acted as the sequencing template. The protocol was immunoSEQ multiplex PCR, while the TCRdb copy is restricted to in-frame clones and leaves out a portion. Seen here are approximately 150,000 clones, 80% to 90% observed once, and the top ten hold roughly 16%. The sample here was CD8+ T cells sorted from blood, taken at week 0. The receptors were gathered from a human donor with alopecia areata.

V usage is TRBV5-6 and J usage is TRBJ2-1, with a possible D match to TRBD2 (6 bases). V was trimmed by 0 bases and J by 7 bases, leaving 11 bases between them. Germline CDR1 SGHDT, CDR2 YYEEEE. The CDR3 is 14 amino acids. This chain's CDR3 is CASSLAPGENEQFF. The CDR3 region has the DNA TGTGCCAGCAGCTTGGCTCCGGGAGAAAATGAGCAGTTCTTC.

On this clone: Other DNA variants within this sample encode the same CDR3. V and J are TRBV29-1 and TRBJ2-3; either TRBD1 or TRBD2 may supply D (5 bases each). CDR1 and CDR2 (germline): SQVTM, ANQGSEA. Trimming shortened V by 3 bases and J by 1 base, and 26 bases separated the two germline ends. This CDR3 spans 19 amino acids. The CDR3 region is CSVDFPGPAAGGGTDTQYF. In DNA form, the CDR3 reads TGCAGCGTTGATTTTCCGGGACCGGCTGCTGGCGGAGGCACAGATACGCAGTATTTT.

This clone was observed a few times. This rearrangement joins TRBV10-2 to TRBJ2-5; D is unresolved. The CDR3 has 13 amino acids. Germline V gene data show CDR1 as WSHSY and CDR2 as SAAADI. The V and J ends lost 8 bases and 5 bases respectively, with 15 bases between them. CDR3: CASGGSRWETQYF. The CDR3 bases are TGCGCCAGCGGTGGGTCGCGGTGGGAGACCCAGTACTTC.

This sequence joins TRBV5-1 and TRBJ2-1; 11 bases line up with TRBD2. The CDR3 consists of 17 residues. Germline CDR1 is SGHRS and CDR2 is YFSETQ. The V and J ends lost 0 bases and 4 bases, in that order; junction bases with no gene match: 6. The CDR3 loop is CASSLGLAGGYYNEQFF. The CDR3 DNA reads as TGCGCCAGCAGCTTGGGGCTAGCGGGAGGATATTACAATGAGCAGTTCTTC.

The CDR3 region is CASSFRGQHSYEQYF. For the CDR3, the DNA is TGTGCCAGCAGTTTTAGGGGACAGCACTCCTACGAGCAGTACTTC. The chain carries TRBV27 and TRBJ2-7, with 7 bases lining up with TRBD1. Germline CDR1 is MNHEY and CDR2 is SMNVEV (reference sequence). With V trimmed by 3 bases and J by 0 bases, 5 bases remained unmatched. This CDR3 contains 15 residues.